Listed below are T cell receptor beta chains from one sample, sequenced in a study of Ad26.COV2.S vaccination and SARS-CoV-2 variants. Sequencing used immunoSEQ multiplex PCR; TCRdb keeps in-frame clones, though not all of them. The sample includes around 450,000 clones, around 91% of them seen just once. The starting material was peripheral blood, obtained in a trial of Ad26.COV2.S vaccine versus placebo. Source of these receptors: a person between 18 and 59 years old who received the Ad26.COV2.S COVID-19 vaccine or a placebo. Both conserved end residues are part of each CDR3. Fields, in order: clone size, V gene, J gene, D gene, CDR3 protein, CDR3 DNA. A D gene is named only where the DNA matches it firmly. Where a row states a size, it is once, few, many or the class of an expanded clone; other rows omit it.

size: NA; V: TRBV2; J: TRBJ1-4; D: NA; CDR3: CASNPSNGQAGEKLFF; DNA: TGTGCCAGCAATCCCTCCAATGGGCAGGCAGGTGAAAAACTGTTTTTT
size: NA; V: TRBV4-2; J: TRBJ2-1; D: TRBD2; CDR3: CASSQETAGQGNEQFF; DNA: TGTGCCAGCAGCCAAGAGACAGCGGGGCAGGGCAATGAGCAGTTCTTC
size: NA; V: TRBV12-2; J: TRBJ2-6; D: NA; CDR3: CASRFVPQRDVLTF; DNA: TGTGCAAGTCGCTTCGTCCCCCAACGGGACGTCCTGACTTTC
size: NA; V: TRBV11-2; J: TRBJ2-7; D: NA; CDR3: CASSLGVGLAYEQYF; DNA: TGTGCCAGCAGCTTAGGGGTGGGACTTGCCTACGAGCAGTACTTC
size: NA; V: TRBV7-8; J: TRBJ2-1; D: NA; CDR3: CASSLVRGVGEQFF; DNA: TGTGCCAGCAGCTTAGTCAGGGGGGTAGGTGAGCAGTTCTTC
size: NA; V: TRBV30; J: TRBJ1-3; D: NA; CDR3: CAWGWKGNTIYF; DNA: TGTGCCTGGGGATGGAAAGGAAACACCATATATTTT
size: once; V: TRBV25-1; J: TRBJ2-3; D: TRBD1; CDR3: CASSWGDRATDTQYF; DNA: TGTGCCAGCAGTTGGGGGGACAGGGCCACAGATACGCAGTATTTT
size: NA; V: TRBV6-1; J: TRBJ2-5; D: NA; CDR3: CASSEGYGFQETQYF; DNA: TGTGCCAGCAGTGAAGGGTATGGGTTCCAAGAGACCCAGTACTTC
size: NA; V: TRBV14; J: TRBJ1-1; D: TRBD1; CDR3: CASSHHPGQGATEAFF; DNA: TGTGCCAGCAGCCATCACCCGGGACAGGGGGCTACTGAAGCTTTCTTT
size: NA; V: TRBV9; J: TRBJ2-7; D: NA; CDR3: CASSPHSLPSSPYEQYF; DNA: TGTGCCAGCAGCCCCCACAGTTTGCCTTCTAGTCCCTACGAGCAGTACTTC
size: NA; V: TRBV7-2; J: TRBJ1-2; D: NA; CDR3: CASSFGGGGDYTF; DNA: TGTGCCAGCAGCTTCGGGGGAGGTGGTGACTACACCTTC
size: NA; V: TRBV7-3; J: TRBJ2-2; D: NA; CDR3: CASSLSRNTGELFF; DNA: TGTGCCAGCAGCTTATCCAGGAACACCGGGGAGCTGTTTTTT
size: NA; V: TRBV5-4; J: TRBJ2-2; D: NA; CDR3: CASSAVVGNTGELFF; DNA: TGTGCCAGCAGCGCCGTCGTCGGGAACACCGGGGAGCTGTTTTTT
size: once; V: TRBV7-2; J: TRBJ2-5; D: TRBD1; CDR3: CASSPRTGGFQETQYF; DNA: TGTGCCAGCAGCCCACGGACAGGGGGATTCCAAGAGACCCAGTACTTC
size: NA; V: TRBV5-1; J: TRBJ2-6; D: NA; CDR3: CASRPSSSGANVLTF; DNA: TGCGCCAGCAGACCCTCTTCCTCTGGGGCCAACGTCCTGACTTTC
size: NA; V: TRBV7-9; J: TRBJ2-5; D: NA; CDR3: CASRLDGETQYF; DNA: TGTGCCAGCAGACTAGATGGGGAGACCCAGTACTTC
size: NA; V: TRBV6-4; J: TRBJ1-1; D: NA; CDR3: CASSPGGSNTEAFF; DNA: TGTGCCAGCAGCCCCGGGGGGTCGAACACTGAAGCTTTCTTT
size: NA; V: TRBV3-1/TRBV3-2; J: TRBJ2-1; D: TRBD1; CDR3: CASSQPPGTGGYNEQFF; DNA: TGTGCCAGCAGCCAACCCCCAGGGACAGGGGGATACAATGAGCAGTTCTTC
size: NA; V: TRBV24-1; J: TRBJ2-1; D: NA; CDR3: CATSGPTPRGNEQFF; DNA: TGTGCCACCAGTGGACCAACCCCACGGGGCAATGAGCAGTTCTTC
size: NA; V: TRBV2; J: TRBJ1-5; D: TRBD1; CDR3: CASSTQGERQPQHF; DNA: TGTGCCAGCAGTACACAGGGGGAGCGGCAGCCCCAGCATTTT
size: NA; V: TRBV9; J: TRBJ1-3; D: NA; CDR3: CASSVEGGAGNTIYF; DNA: TGTGCCAGCAGCGTAGAAGGGGGTGCTGGAAACACCATATATTTT
size: NA; V: TRBV21-1; J: TRBJ1-3; D: NA; CDR3: CASSTYRWIAGNTIYF; DNA: TGTGCCAGCAGCACCTACAGGTGGATTGCTGGAAACACCATATATTTT
size: few; V: TRBV5-6; J: TRBJ2-7; D: NA; CDR3: CASSWGQEQYF; DNA: TGTGCCAGCAGCTGGGGGCAGGAGCAGTACTTC
size: NA; V: TRBV7-2; J: TRBJ1-4; D: TRBD1; CDR3: CASSLRQGSNEKLFF; DNA: TGTGCCAGCAGCCTTCGACAGGGATCTAATGAAAAACTGTTTTTT
size: NA; V: TRBV7-2; J: TRBJ2-7; D: NA; CDR3: CASSLWAQTYEQYF; DNA: TGTGCCAGCAGCTTATGGGCGCAAACCTACGAGCAGTACTTC
size: NA; V: TRBV5-6; J: TRBJ2-5; D: NA; CDR3: CASSFFEGWGTQYF; DNA: TGTGCCAGCAGCTTCTTTGAGGGCTGGGGGACCCAGTACTTC
size: few; V: TRBV15; J: TRBJ1-2; D: TRBD1; CDR3: CATSRGGQGAYGYTF; DNA: TGTGCCACCAGCAGAGGAGGACAGGGGGCCTATGGCTACACCTTC
size: NA; V: TRBV3-1/TRBV3-2; J: TRBJ2-7; D: NA; CDR3: CASSYSGADGEQYF; DNA: TGTGCCAGCAGCTACTCTGGGGCGGACGGCGAGCAGTACTTC
size: NA; V: TRBV13; J: TRBJ1-2; D: TRBD1; CDR3: CASSSEQGRILYGYTF; DNA: TGTGCCAGCAGCTCGGAACAGGGGAGAATCCTCTATGGCTACACCTTC
size: NA; V: TRBV9; J: TRBJ2-1; D: TRBD2; CDR3: CASSGTSVPYNEQFF; DNA: TGTGCCAGCAGCGGGACTAGCGTCCCCTACAATGAGCAGTTCTTC
size: NA; V: TRBV19; J: TRBJ2-1; D: TRBD2; CDR3: CASSISSGQNNEQFF; DNA: TGTGCCAGTAGTATCTCTAGCGGGCAAAACAATGAGCAGTTCTTC
size: NA; V: TRBV29-1; J: TRBJ2-7; D: NA; CDR3: CSVEGTRQYEQYF; DNA: TGCAGCGTTGAAGGGACACGACAATACGAGCAGTACTTC
size: NA; V: TRBV6-2/TRBV6-3; J: TRBJ2-7; D: TRBD1; CDR3: CASSYSRGLYEQYF; DNA: TGTGCCAGCAGTTACTCCAGGGGGCTCTACGAGCAGTACTTC
size: NA; V: TRBV6-5; J: TRBJ2-5; D: NA; CDR3: CASSGGVETQYF; DNA: TGTGCCAGCAGCGGTGGGGTGGAGACCCAGTACTTC
size: NA; V: TRBV21-1; J: TRBJ2-7; D: NA; CDR3: CASSKVGQGHGRVSYEQYF; DNA: TGTGCCAGCAGCAAAGTAGGGCAGGGACACGGTCGGGTCTCCTACGAGCAGTACTTC
size: NA; V: TRBV11-2; J: TRBJ2-7; D: TRBD1; CDR3: CASSVGQAYEQYF; DNA: TGTGCCAGCAGCGTAGGACAGGCCTACGAGCAGTACTTC
size: few; V: TRBV19; J: TRBJ2-1; D: TRBD2; CDR3: CASTQGGQHSEQFF; DNA: TGTGCCAGTACCCAGGGAGGGCAACACAGTGAGCAGTTCTTC
size: NA; V: TRBV7-8; J: TRBJ1-1; D: NA; CDR3: CASSVGLYEAFF; DNA: TGTGCCAGCAGCGTGGGCCTATATGAAGCTTTCTTT
size: NA; V: TRBV6-1; J: TRBJ2-1; D: NA; CDR3: CASSNRAGEGNEQFF; DNA: TGTGCCAGCAGCAACAGGGCGGGAGAAGGCAATGAGCAGTTCTTC
size: NA; V: TRBV11-2; J: TRBJ1-1; D: NA; CDR3: CASSLEGARTGTEAFF; DNA: TGTGCCAGCAGCTTAGAGGGTGCGCGGACGGGCACTGAAGCTTTCTTT
size: many; V: TRBV28; J: TRBJ1-6; D: NA; CDR3: CASSLMGSVNSPLHF; DNA: TGTGCCAGCAGTTTAATGGGATCGGTTAATTCACCCCTCCACTTT
size: NA; V: TRBV19; J: TRBJ2-7; D: TRBD1; CDR3: CASSIDPDRDEQYF; DNA: TGTGCCAGTAGTATAGACCCGGACAGGGACGAGCAGTACTTC
size: NA; V: TRBV5-1; J: TRBJ1-1; D: NA; CDR3: CASSLAGAGTEAFF; DNA: TGCGCCAGCAGCTTGGCTGGGGCGGGGACTGAAGCTTTCTTT